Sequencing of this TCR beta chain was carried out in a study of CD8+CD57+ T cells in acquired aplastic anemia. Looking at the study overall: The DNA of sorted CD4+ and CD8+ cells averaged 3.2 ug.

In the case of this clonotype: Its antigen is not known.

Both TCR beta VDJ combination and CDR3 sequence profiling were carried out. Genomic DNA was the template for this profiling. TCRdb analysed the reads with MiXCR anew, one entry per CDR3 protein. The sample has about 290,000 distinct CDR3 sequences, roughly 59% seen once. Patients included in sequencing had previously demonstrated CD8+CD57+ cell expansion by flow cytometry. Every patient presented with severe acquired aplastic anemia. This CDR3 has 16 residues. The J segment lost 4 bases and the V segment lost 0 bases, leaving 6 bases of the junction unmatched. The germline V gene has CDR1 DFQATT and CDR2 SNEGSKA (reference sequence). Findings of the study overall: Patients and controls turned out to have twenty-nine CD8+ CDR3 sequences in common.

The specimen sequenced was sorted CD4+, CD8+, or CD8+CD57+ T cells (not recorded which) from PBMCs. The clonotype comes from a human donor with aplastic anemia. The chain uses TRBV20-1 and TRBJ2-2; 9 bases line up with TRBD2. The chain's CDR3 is CSARDLEREVTGELFF. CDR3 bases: TGCAGTGCTAGAGATCTGGAGCGGGAGGTCACCGGGGAGCTGTTTTTT.